This T cell receptor beta chain comes out of a study of blood T cell repertoires in COVID-19. The wider study: Acute-phase and convalescent COVID-19 samples originated in the United States, Italy and Spain. T cells, B-cell-depleted T cells, or PBMCs provided the cDNA or gDNA that served as material.

The length of the CDR3 is 13 residues. Trimming left V 5 bases short and J 3 bases short, with 10 bases between. The germline V gene has CDR1 KGHSH and CDR2 LQKENI. Study processing details: Estimates of nucleated cell counts were drawn from the amplification of reference gene primers. Using immunoSEQ multiplex PCR, the repertoire was profiled, and TCRdb retains in-frame clones only, with some absent. The DNA gave D and trimming, while V, J and clone size come from that table. The sample includes about 280,000 clones, around 85% of them seen just once. This TCR derives from a woman aged 30 to 39 who had recovered from COVID-19. The chain couples TRBV18 to TRBJ1-1; D is unresolved. Sequenced: peripheral blood. CDR3 region: CASSIGRDTEAFF. The CDR3 region has the DNA TGTGCCAGCTCAATAGGGAGGGACACTGAAGCTTTCTTT.